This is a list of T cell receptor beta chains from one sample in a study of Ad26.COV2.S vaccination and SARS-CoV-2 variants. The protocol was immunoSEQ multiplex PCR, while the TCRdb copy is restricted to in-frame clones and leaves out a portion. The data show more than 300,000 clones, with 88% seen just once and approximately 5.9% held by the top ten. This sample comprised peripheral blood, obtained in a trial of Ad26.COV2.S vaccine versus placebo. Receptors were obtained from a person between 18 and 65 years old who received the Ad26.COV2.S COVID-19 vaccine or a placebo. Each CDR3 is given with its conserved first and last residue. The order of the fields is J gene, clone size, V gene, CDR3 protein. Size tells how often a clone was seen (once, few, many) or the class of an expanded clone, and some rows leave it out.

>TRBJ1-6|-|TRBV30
CAGTPRQPNSPLHF
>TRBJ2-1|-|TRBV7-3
CASSLGPNNEQFF
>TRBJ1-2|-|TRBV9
CASSPQGGRGSYTF
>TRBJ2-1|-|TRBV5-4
CASSLATSGNYNEQFF
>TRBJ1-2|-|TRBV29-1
CSVEYPGQGAYGYTF
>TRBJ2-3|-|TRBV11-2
CASSLPTDTQYF
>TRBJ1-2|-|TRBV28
CATGLYGYTF
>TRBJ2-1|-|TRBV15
CATSRDRGREEQFF
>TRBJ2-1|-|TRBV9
CASSVGVGNEQFF
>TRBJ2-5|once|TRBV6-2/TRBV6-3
CASSYSGQGARTQYF
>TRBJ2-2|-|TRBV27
CASSLTPGQGTGELFF
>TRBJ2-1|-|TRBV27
CASSLAGGLFF